The TCR beta chain described here comes from a study of CD8+CD57+ T cells in acquired aplastic anemia. Study in general: Average DNA yield from sorted CD4+ and CD8+ cells was about 3.2 ug. Researchers reported that healthy donors averaged roughly 10 million reads for CD4+ cells. General study findings and limits: The same twenty-nine CD8+ CDR3 sequences occurred in patients and in controls.

With regard to this clonotype: The antigen is unknown.

The use of genomic DNA as template underpinned the TCR beta VDJ and CDR3 profiling. TCRdb re-called the reads with MiXCR, one entry per CDR3 protein. The sample holds hundreds of thousands of distinct CDR3 sequences; around 68% are singletons and the top ten take 4%. Trimming cost V 3 bases and J 2 bases; bases outside gene matches: 10. Germline assignment: CDR1 DFQATT and CDR2 SNEGSKA (reference sequence). The CDR3 loop spans 16 amino acids. The sample was sorted CD4+, CD8+, or CD8+CD57+ T cells (not recorded which) from PBMCs. This rearrangement joins TRBV20-1 to TRBJ2-7; 10 nucleotides line up with TRBD1. This TCR was recovered from a human donor in good health, serving as a control. CDR3 bases: TGCAGTGCTAGGGCCGGACAGGGGGAACGTGCCTACGAGCAGTACTTC. Protein: CSARAGQGERAYEQYF.